Given below is one TCR beta chain in context. Its ends do not fully match the called genes, so a read error is possible. Amplification of TCR beta CDR3 regions used RNA as the template. Primed by the HTBI set, a first-round RT-PCR was run on the TCR CDR3. TCRdb used MiXCR to reprocess the multiplex PCR reads, holding one entry per CDR3 protein. The repertoire holds 650,000 to 800,000 distinct CDR3 sequences, with 45% as singletons. CDR1 SGHAT and CDR2 FQNNGV come from the germline V gene. The CDR3 runs to 14 residues. The data belong to a study of T cells in Graves' hyperthyroidism and ophthalmopathy. The clonotype originates from an adult man with Graves' disease, either hyperthyroidism or ophthalmopathy (not recorded which). The source material was peripheral blood or thyroid tissue (not recorded which). The rearrangement joins TRBV11-2 to TRBJ1-3, with 7 bases that match TRBD1. This CDR3 reads CASGLDRVGNTIYF. CDR3 in DNA: TGTGCCAGCGGCTTAGACAGGGTTGGAAACACCATATATTTT.